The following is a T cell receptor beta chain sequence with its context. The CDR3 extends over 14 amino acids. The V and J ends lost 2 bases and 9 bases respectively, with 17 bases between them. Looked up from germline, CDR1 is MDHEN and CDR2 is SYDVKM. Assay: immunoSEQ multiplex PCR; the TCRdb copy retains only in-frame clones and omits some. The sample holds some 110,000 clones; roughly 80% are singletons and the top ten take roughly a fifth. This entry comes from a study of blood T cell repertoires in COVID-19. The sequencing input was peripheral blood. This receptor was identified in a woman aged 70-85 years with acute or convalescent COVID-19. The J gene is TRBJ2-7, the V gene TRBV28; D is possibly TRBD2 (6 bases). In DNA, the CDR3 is TGTGCCAGCAGTTTACCGGGGGATTCTCCCCCGCAGTACTTC. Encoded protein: CASSLPGDSPPQYF.